This T cell receptor beta chain was obtained from a study of blood T cells in healthy people across ages. In this sample, this clonotype turned up a few times. Antigen specificity is unknown. The V gene lost 5 bases and the J gene lost 5 bases, with 15 bases spanning the gap. The CDR3 runs to 14 residues. From germline, CDR1 is SGHRS and CDR2 YFSETQ. Study-wide results and caveats: Long-lived donors exceeded aged donors in naive CD4+ cells and diversity. PBMC samples, being unsorted, prevented any conclusive comparison of naive and antigen-experienced cells.

Then a second PCR, running roughly 7 to 11 cycles, was carried out with a sample-barcoded 5' primer and a J-beta primer mix. Each cDNA molecule was tagged by a template-switch adaptor that had 12 random nucleotides. TCRdb reprocessed the 5' RACE reads via MiXCR and lists one record per CDR3 protein. Of 1.5 million to 2 million distinct CDR3 sequences in the sample, 28% were seen once. Material: blood. The chain combines TRBV5-1 with TRBJ2-3; D call uncertain. This receptor was identified in a woman aged 25 to 39 in good health. Here the CDR3 DNA reads TGCGCCAGCAGGTACGCCCTCTCCGGAGATACGCAGTATTTT. The encoded protein is CASRYALSGDTQYF.